Listed here are 2 T cell receptor beta chains from one sample, sequenced in a study of beta chain features in type 1 diabetes (dated 2018 in TCRdb). Library preparation was by the immunoSEQ multiplex PCR assay. The entire isolated RNA was reverse transcribed using the High Capacity cDNA Reverse Transcription Kit, and thus expressed TCRB transcripts were sequenced. TCRdb retrieved this table from immuneACCESS and kept in-frame rearrangements only. Not all clones are present; in checked studies, unresolved V genes account for under half, and no reason is known for the remainder. For this sample there are about 930,000 clones; roughly a sixth appear just once. Roughly 0.025% of the sample belongs to the ten largest clones. Sequencing used naive CD4+ T cells from blood. Reading the label with the study, this specimen's cell subset or site is: true naive CD4+ T cells. These receptor sequences come from a young woman in good health.

The chain uses TRBV6-5 and TRBJ2-1; the D call may be TRBD1 or TRBD2 (7 bases each). Germline-derived CDR1 and CDR2 are MNHEY and SVGAGI. This CDR3 comprises 15 residues. The V and J ends lost 4 bases and 5 bases respectively, with 15 bases between them. The CDR3 spells CASSFYPGGDNEQFF. In DNA form, the CDR3 reads TGTGCCAGCAGTTTCTATCCAGGGGGGGACAATGAGCAGTTCTTC.

This clone was found a few times. The rearrangement links TRBV28 to TRBJ2-3; TRBD2 matches 8 bases. CDR1 is MDHEN, CDR2 SYDVKM, per germline. This CDR3 region has 14 residues. V was clipped by 8 bases and J by 2 bases; unmatched bases: 6. CDR3 DNA: TGTGCCAGCTTTACTAGCGGAGCCACAGATACGCAGTATTTT. This translates into CASFTSGATDTQYF.